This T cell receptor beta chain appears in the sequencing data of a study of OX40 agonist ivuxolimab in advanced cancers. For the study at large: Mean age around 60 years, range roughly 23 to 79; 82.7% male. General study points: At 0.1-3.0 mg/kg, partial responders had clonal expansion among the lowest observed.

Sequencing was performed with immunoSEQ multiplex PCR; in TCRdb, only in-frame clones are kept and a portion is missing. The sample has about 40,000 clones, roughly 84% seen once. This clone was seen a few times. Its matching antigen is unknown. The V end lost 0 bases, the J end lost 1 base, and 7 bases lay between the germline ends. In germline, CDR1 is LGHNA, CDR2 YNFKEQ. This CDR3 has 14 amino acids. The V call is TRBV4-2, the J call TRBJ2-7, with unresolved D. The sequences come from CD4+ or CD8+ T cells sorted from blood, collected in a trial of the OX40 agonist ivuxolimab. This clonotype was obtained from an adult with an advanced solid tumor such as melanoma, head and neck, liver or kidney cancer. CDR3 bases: TGTGCCAGCAGCCAAGAGTTGGGATCCTACGAGCAGTACTTC. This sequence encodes CASSQELGSYEQYF.